This entry lists 19 T cell receptor beta chains sequenced from one sample in a study of blood T cell repertoires in COVID-19. Some clones are missing from TCRdb's copy, which holds only in-frame ones; the method was immunoSEQ multiplex PCR. This sample has approximately 250,000 clones, with 70% to 90% found just once. Specimen: PBMCs or T cells enriched from blood (not recorded which). The receptors originated from a woman aged 30 to 39 with acute COVID-19.

V and J are TRBV4-3 and TRBJ2-6; 8 nucleotides align to TRBD2. This CDR3 is 20 amino acids long. J lost 1 base, V lost 3 bases, and 14 bases had no gene match. Looked up from germline, CDR1 is LGHNA and CDR2 is YSLEER. CDR3 region: CASSQDPLAGGTSGANVLTF. In DNA form, the CDR3 reads TGCGCCAGCAGCCAGGACCCCTTGGCGGGAGGAACGTCTGGGGCCAACGTCCTGACTTTC.

The chain has TRBV7-9 and TRBJ1-2; D is unresolved. The CDR3 length is 13 residues. V was shortened by 4 bases and J by 7 bases, with 13 bases between the two germline ends. CDR1 and CDR2 from the germline V gene are SEHNR and FQNEAQ (reference sequence). The CDR3 loop reads CASSSHTAGGYTF. The CDR3 DNA reads TGTGCCAGCAGCTCCCACACAGCGGGTGGCTACACCTTC.

The chain links TRBV6-2 or TRBV6-3 to TRBJ2-1, with 10 bases lining up with TRBD2. V lost 5 bases, J lost 3 bases, and 7 bases stayed unmatched. Per germline, CDR1 MNHEY and CDR2 SVGEGT. The CDR3 is 16 residues long. This chain's CDR3 is CASSNRGTSDYNEQFF. CDR3 coding DNA: TGTGCCAGCAGTAACCGCGGGACTAGCGACTACAATGAGCAGTTCTTC.

The V gene is TRBV4-3, the J gene TRBJ1-2; 7 bases line up with TRBD1. This CDR3 region has 17 residues. Per germline, CDR1 LGHNA and CDR2 YSLEER. V was clipped by 3 bases and J by 8 bases; unmatched bases: 18. CDR3 bases: TGCGCCAGCAGCCATGGGGGCTTCTTGGACAGGATGTCGGGCTACACCTTC. Protein product: CASSHGGFLDRMSGYTF.

The rearrangement links TRBV10-3 to TRBJ2-7, with 10 bases identical to TRBD2. Trimming at V came to 8 bases and at J to 6 bases, leaving 4 bases not matched to a gene. Germline V gene sequence: CDR1 ENHRY, CDR2 SYGVKD. There are 12 residues in the CDR3. The CDR3 loop is CAILSSGGEQYF. The CDR3 DNA follows: TGTGCCATCCTTTCTAGCGGGGGCGAGCAGTACTTC.

This clone was seen only once. The chain employs TRBV25-1 and TRBJ2-3; 15 bases map to TRBD2. V was pared by 2 bases and J by 3 bases, with 3 bases of the junction left unmatched. The germline V gene has CDR1 MGHDK and CDR2 SYGVNS. The CDR3 consists of 17 residues. The CDR3 protein is CASSEGTSGRQTDTQYF. CDR3 nucleotides: TGTGCCAGCAGTGAAGGGACTAGCGGGAGGCAGACAGATACGCAGTATTTT.

CDR3 DNA sequence: TGCGCCAGCACTAGGGACTGGCTCTCGGTTGGGGCCAACGTCCTGACTTTC. This gives the protein CASTRDWLSVGANVLTF. V is TRBV4-1 and J is TRBJ2-6, with D maybe TRBD2 (6 bases). The CDR3 is made up of 17 amino acids. The germline gives CDR1 MGHRA, CDR2 YSYEKL. V was pared by 7 bases and J by 3 bases, with 19 bases between.

V gene TRBV18 combines with J gene TRBJ1-6; 8 nucleotides line up with TRBD1. Trimming at V came to 0 bases and at J to 10 bases, leaving 5 bases not matched to a gene. CDR1 and CDR2 (germline): KGHSH, LQKENI. The CDR3 covers 15 residues. The CDR3 DNA follows: TGTGCCAGCTCACCACCTCAGGGGGCGAAGTCACCCCTCCACTTT. Amino acids: CASSPPQGAKSPLHF.

V usage is TRBV27 and J usage is TRBJ2-5; 11 bases match TRBD1. Germline V CDR1 and CDR2: MNHEY, SMNVEV (reference sequence). Unmatched junction bases numbered 7, after V lost 3 bases and J lost 1 base. CDR3 length equals 17 residues. In DNA form, the CDR3 reads TGTGCCAGCAGTTTCCACGGACAGGGGGCGACCCAAGAGACCCAGTACTTC. This encodes CASSFHGQGATQETQYF.

This chain uses TRBV4-1 with TRBJ2-2, with 7 bases aligning to TRBD2. The CDR3 has 15 residues. Trimming at V came to 4 bases and at J to 7 bases, leaving 9 bases not matched to a gene. Germline loops: CDR1 MGHRA, CDR2 YSYEKL. The CDR3 reads CASSPGLFFSGELFF. The CDR3 coding sequence is TGCGCCAGCAGCCCGGGACTATTTTTCAGCGGGGAGCTGTTTTTT.

The gene calls are TRBV7-9 and TRBJ2-7, with D unresolved. CDR3 size: 14 residues. Germline V gives CDR1 SEHNR, CDR2 FQNEAQ (reference sequence). The V end lost 1 base, the J end lost 7 bases, and 14 bases lay between the germline ends. The CDR3 bases are TGTGCCAGCAGCTTAGAACGGGTGTCAAGGGAGCAGTACTTC. This sequence encodes CASSLERVSREQYF. Full variable domain (remainder filled in from reference TRBV7-9 and TRBJ2-7): DTGVSQNPRHKITKRGQNVTFRCDPISEHNRLYWYRQTLGQGPEFLTYFQNEAQLEKSRLLSDRFSAERPKGSFSTLEIQRTEQGDSAMYLCASSLERVSREQYFGPGTRLTVT.

The chain combines TRBV7-9 with TRBJ2-7; TRBD1 might be the D (7 bases). Germline V gene lookup returns CDR1 SEHNR and CDR2 FQNEAQ (reference sequence). V was clipped by 3 bases and J by 1 base, with 10 bases between them. The CDR3 has 14 amino acids. The CDR3 DNA follows: TGTGCCAGCAGCTTTCCAGGGGGGTCCTACGAGCAGTACTTC. Its protein product is CASSFPGGSYEQYF.

J is TRBJ1-3 and V is TRBV29-1; D unresolved. V lost 5 bases and J 0 bases, leaving 5 bases between the germline ends. Looked up from germline, CDR1 is SQVTM and CDR2 is ANQGSEA. CDR3 length: 12 residues. CDR3 sequence: CSVLGSGNTIYF. DNA for the CDR3: TGCAGCGTTCTAGGCTCTGGAAACACCATATATTTT.

CDR3 region: CASSEVAEDTQYF. In nucleotides, the CDR3 is TGTGCCAGCAGTGAAGTAGCGGAAGATACGCAGTATTTT. The chain has TRBV2 and TRBJ2-3, with D possibly being TRBD2 (6 bases). Per the germline V gene, CDR1 is SNHLY and CDR2 is FYNNEI. This CDR3 comprises 13 residues. V shed 1 base and J shed 5 bases, with 7 bases lying between them. The variable domain in full, completed from reference TRBV2 and TRBJ2-3, reads EPEVTQTPSHQVTQMGQEVILRCVPISNHLYFYWYRQILGQKVEFLVSFYNNEISEKSEIFDDQFSVERPDGSNFTLKIRSTKLEDSAMYFCASSEVAEDTQYFGPGTRLTVL.

The chain carries TRBV5-6 and TRBJ2-1; 10 nucleotides agree with TRBD2. Germline lookup yields CDR1 SGHDT and CDR2 YYEEEE. Trimming took 4 bases from V and 6 from J; bases not matched to a gene: 4. The CDR3 covers 14 residues. The CDR3 region is CASSAPSGSNEQFF. CDR3 bases: TGTGCCAGCAGCGCGCCTAGCGGGAGCAATGAGCAGTTCTTC.

The rearrangement joins TRBV9 to TRBJ2-4, with 7 bases identical to TRBD2. With 4 bases clipped from V and 7 bases from J, the junction kept 14 bases outside the gene matches. This CDR3 region has 16 residues. Germline-derived CDR1 and CDR2 are SGDLS and YYNGEE. CDR3 nucleotide sequence: TGTGCCAGCAGCCCTAATGTTGCTAGCGGAGGGAACATTCAGTACTTC. It encodes CASSPNVASGGNIQYF.

CDR3 in amino acids: CASSQAGALSLEQYF. The CDR3 region has the DNA TGTGCCAGCAGCCAAGCGGGAGCCCTCTCTCTCGAGCAGTACTTC. This chain uses TRBV28 with TRBJ2-7; 8 bases line up with TRBD2. The CDR3 totals 15 residues. Germline V gives CDR1 MDHEN, CDR2 SYDVKM. V shed 6 bases, J shed 6 bases, and the junction held 13 bases outside the gene matches.

This clone was detected only once. J is TRBJ2-3 and V is TRBV6-5; possible D gene TRBD2, 5 bases. This CDR3 contains 16 residues. Germline V gene sequence: CDR1 MNHEY, CDR2 SVGAGI. V lost 0 bases to trimming and J lost 3 bases, with 13 bases between them. Written as DNA, the CDR3 is TGTGCCAGCAGTTACTCGAACGGGATGGGGACAGATACGCAGTATTTT. This sequence encodes CASSYSNGMGTDTQYF.

V usage is TRBV28 and J usage is TRBJ1-6, with a tentative D call TRBD1 (6 bases). Germline-derived CDR1 and CDR2 are MDHEN and SYDVKM. Trimming took off 5 bases at V and 5 bases at J, with 10 bases between the two ends. The CDR3 has 14 residues. The CDR3, as DNA: TGTGCCAGCAGTCCAGGGACACATAATTCACCCCTCCACTTT. Amino acids: CASSPGTHNSPLHF.